This T cell receptor (beta chain) was found in a study of T-cell reconstitution after alpha-beta-depleted transplantation in children. Unique molecular identifiers featured in how the TCRbeta library was prepared. TCRdb re-derived calls from the PCR reads in MiXCR, one entry per CDR3 protein. The sample yields around 410,000 distinct CDR3 sequences, roughly 10% seen once. The starting material was PBMCs from the stem cell graft donor, obtained from the stem cell graft. The receptor comes from a human donor who donated a stem cell graft to a child with acute myeloid leukemia.

The CDR3 region is CASGFSGGAGGETQYF. As DNA, the CDR3 is TGTGCCAGCGGGTTTAGCGGGGGGGCCGGAGGAGAGACCCAGTACTTC. This chain joins TRBV28 and TRBJ2-5; 11 positions match TRBD2. CDR1 and CDR2 from the germline V gene are MDHEN and SYDVKM. The CDR3 runs 16 residues. Trimming at V came to 8 bases and at J to 4 bases, leaving 12 bases not matched to a gene.